This T cell receptor beta chain stems from a study of siplizumab effects on memory and regulatory T cells. CDR1 SGHRS and CDR2 YFSETQ come from the germline V gene. J gave up 3 bases and V 0 bases, and 6 bases lay outside the gene matches. The CDR3 contains 16 residues. TCRdb's copy holds only in-frame clones and misses some; the assay was immunoSEQ multiplex PCR. The data contain around 100,000 clones, roughly 91% of them singletons. The clonotype originates from a human donor in good health. The source material was non-Treg CD4+ T cells sorted from blood. The V and J genes are TRBV5-1 and TRBJ2-5, with 9 nucleotides matching TRBD2. Here the CDR3 DNA reads TGCGCCAGCAGCTTGGTGACTAGCGGCCCGAAAGAGACCCAGTACTTC. This translates into CASSLVTSGPKETQYF. Combining the CDR3 with reference TRBV5-1 and TRBJ2-5 gives the whole variable domain KAGVTQTPRYLIKTRGQQVTLSCSPISGHRSVSWYQQTPGQGLQFLFEYFSETQRNKGNFPGRFSGRQFSNSRSEMNVSTLELGDSALYLCASSLVTSGPKETQYFGPGTRLLVL.